This T cell receptor beta chain was sequenced during a study of CD8+CD57+ T cells in acquired aplastic anemia. Study-wide points: Patient and control CD8+ Simpson's diversity was not significantly different.

The germline V gene encodes CDR1 DFQATT and CDR2 SNEGSKA (reference sequence). V lost 0 bases and J lost 4, with 9 bases in between. The CDR3 totals 13 residues. Using genomic DNA as the template, TCR beta VDJ and CDR3 profiling was carried out. Each CDR3 protein is one row after TCRdb ran MiXCR on the reads. Of under 200,000 distinct CDR3 sequences in the sample, about half are singletons; the top ten hold about 1.8%. As regards this clonotype: Its cognate antigen is unknown.

Flow cytometry had shown expanded CD8+CD57+ cells in the patients chosen for sequencing. Receipt of therapy had not occurred in any patient by the time of blood sampling. Sample: sorted CD4+, CD8+, or CD8+CD57+ T cells (not recorded which) from PBMCs. The rearrangement links TRBV20-1 to TRBJ1-2; a weak D match, TRBD1 (5 bases). The receptor was isolated from a human donor with aplastic anemia. CDR3 in amino acids: CSARDLGGYGYTF. The CDR3 DNA follows: TGCAGTGCTAGAGATCTGGGGGGCTATGGCTACACCTTC.